These 29 T cell receptor beta chains were sequenced from one sample in a study of identical twins. TCRdb called the 5' RACE reads again in MiXCR, with one record for every CDR3 protein. In the table there are 400,000 to 500,000 distinct CDR3 sequences, about 18% of which are singletons. The sequencing sample was made of naive T cells sorted from blood. The receptors shown here come from a man aged 50 to 60 in good health.

This clonotype showed up just a few times. The chain links TRBV11-2 to TRBJ2-5, with 10 bases that match TRBD1. V was clipped by 2 bases and J by 2 bases; unmatched bases: 11. CDR1 is SGHAT, CDR2 FQNNGV, per germline. The CDR3 totals 18 residues. CDR3 protein: CASSLRIRGQGLQETQYF. The DNA of the CDR3 is TGTGCCAGCAGCTTAAGAATTAGGGGACAGGGGTTACAAGAGACCCAGTACTTC. The whole variable domain, remainder taken from reference TRBV11-2 and TRBJ2-5, is EAGVAQSPRYKIIEKRQSVAFWCNPISGHATLYWYQQILGQGPKLLIQFQNNGVVDDSQLPKDRFSAERLKGVDSTLKIQPAKLEDSAVYLCASSLRIRGQGLQETQYFGPGTRLLVL.

This clonotype was observed a few times. The chain carries TRBV6-5 and TRBJ2-5, with D perhaps TRBD1 (5 bases). Germline V gene data show CDR1 as MNHEY and CDR2 as SVGAGI. Trimming pared 3 bases from V and 3 bases from J, leaving 14 bases between. The CDR3 extends over 15 amino acids. The CDR3 sequence is CASSYGARREETQYF. The CDR3 bases are TGTGCCAGCAGTTATGGGGCTAGACGTGAAGAGACCCAGTACTTC.

This clonotype showed up just a few times. The V and J genes are TRBV7-8 and TRBJ2-5; the match to TRBD1 covers 9 bases. Germline loops: CDR1 SGHVS, CDR2 FQNEAQ. The ends lost 5 bases at V and 5 bases at J; junction bases unmatched: 9. The CDR3 spans 15 residues. This CDR3 reads CASSNYRGRWETQYF. DNA for the CDR3: TGTGCCAGCAGCAACTACAGGGGGCGTTGGGAGACCCAGTACTTC.

This chain uses TRBV20-1 with TRBJ2-2; possibly TRBD1 for D (6 bases). V was pared by 1 base and J by 4 bases, with 16 bases between. This CDR3 comprises 16 residues. CDR1 is DFQATT and CDR2 is SNEGSKA in the germline V gene (reference sequence). The CDR3 is CSARGVGGPSTGELFF. The CDR3 DNA reads as TGCAGTGCTAGAGGTGTAGGGGGACCCTCCACCGGGGAGCTGTTTTTT.

This clonotype was found a few times. The gene calls are TRBV7-9 and TRBJ2-1; no reliable D call. V was pared by 6 bases and J by 1 base, with 16 bases between. The germline V gene encodes CDR1 SEHNR and CDR2 FQNEAQ (reference sequence). The CDR3 length is 16 residues. This CDR3 reads CASSPSLTPSYNEQFF. CDR3 DNA sequence: TGTGCCAGCAGTCCGTCCCTCACCCCTTCCTACAATGAGCAGTTCTTC. Filled out from reference TRBV7-9 and TRBJ2-1, the complete variable domain reads DTGVSQNPRHKITKRGQNVTFRCDPISEHNRLYWYRQTLGQGPEFLTYFQNEAQLEKSRLLSDRFSAERPKGSFSTLEIQRTEQGDSAMYLCASSPSLTPSYNEQFFGPGTRLTVL.

This CDR3 is CASSLTSGSADTQYF. The CDR3 coding sequence is TGTGCCAGCAGCCTTACTAGCGGGAGTGCAGATACGCAGTATTTT. J is TRBJ2-3 and V is TRBV7-9; 11 nucleotides line up with TRBD2. Germline lookup yields CDR1 SEHNR and CDR2 FQNEAQ (reference sequence). The CDR3 length is 15 residues. The ends lost 5 bases at V and 4 bases at J; junction bases unmatched: 5.

This clonotype was recorded at least ten times. This chain connects TRBV29-1 to TRBJ2-7, with 13 nucleotides matching TRBD2. CDR1 SQVTM and CDR2 ANQGSEA come from the germline V gene. The CDR3 consists of 15 residues. V was pared by 3 bases and J by 5 bases, with 7 bases of the junction left unmatched. The CDR3 reads CSVDTSGRAHHEQYF. The DNA of the CDR3 is TGCAGCGTTGATACTAGCGGGAGGGCCCACCACGAGCAGTACTTC.

This clonotype was detected a few times. The V and J genes are TRBV4-3 and TRBJ1-2; a weak D match, TRBD1 (5 bases). This CDR3 is built from 13 residues. Trimming left V 0 bases short and J 8 bases short, with 10 bases between. Germline V gene lookup returns CDR1 LGHNA and CDR2 YSLEER. The CDR3 DNA reads TGCGCCAGCAGCCAAGACAGGGTTTCGGGCTACACCTTC. As protein: CASSQDRVSGYTF.

The chain recombines TRBV7-2 with TRBJ2-1, with 14 bases lining up with TRBD2. This CDR3 contains 17 residues. Per germline, CDR1 SGHTA and CDR2 FQGNSA. Trimming at V came to 0 bases and at J to 9 bases, leaving 7 bases not matched to a gene. The CDR3 loop reads CASSLASTSGRASEQFF. The CDR3 DNA sequence: TGTGCCAGCAGCTTAGCATCGACTAGCGGGAGGGCCAGTGAGCAGTTCTTC.

For this clonotype: The DNA is omitted, as the CDR3 cannot be located on it reliably, and the CDR3 follows TCRdb's listing. The chain links TRBV6-5 to TRBJ2-7. Germline assignment: CDR1 MNHEY and CDR2 SVGAGI. Including both end residues, the CDR3 is 15 amino acids long. The CDR3 loop reads CASSSSGTASYEQYF.

This clonotype was observed a handful of times. The chain has TRBV30 and TRBJ1-2; 7 bases line up with TRBD1. From germline, CDR1 is GTSNPN and CDR2 SVGIG (reference sequence). Trimming took 0 bases from V and 0 from J; bases not matched to a gene: 19. CDR3 length: 20 residues. The CDR3 loop reads CAWSVASGRTGLSTNYGYTF. In DNA form, the CDR3 reads TGTGCCTGGAGTGTAGCATCCGGCAGGACAGGCCTTTCTACTAACTATGGCTACACCTTC.

The chain links TRBV4-3 to TRBJ2-4; TRBD1 matches 8 bases. V dropped 4 bases and J dropped 10; count of bases not matched to a gene: 18. Germline V gene data show CDR1 as LGHNA and CDR2 as YSLEER. This CDR3 comprises 17 residues. This chain's CDR3 is CASSRKKSNQGASIQYF. The CDR3 DNA reads TGCGCCAGCAGCCGCAAAAAAAGCAACCAGGGGGCGAGTATTCAGTACTTC.

This clonotype was observed a handful of times. The chain employs TRBV20-1 and TRBJ2-2; no definite D call. The ends were cut back, 6 bases at V and 6 bases at J, with 17 bases in the middle. Germline assignment: CDR1 DFQATT and CDR2 SNEGSKA (reference sequence). The CDR3 totals 14 residues. The CDR3 DNA reads as TGCAGTGCCCCTGGGTACAGATTCTCCGGGGAGCTGTTTTTT. Protein sequence: CSAPGYRFSGELFF.

This clonotype was picked up a small number of times. V gene TRBV4-3 combines with J gene TRBJ2-4; possible D gene TRBD2, 5 bases. The CDR3 is 16 amino acids. With 4 bases removed from V and 5 bases from J, the gap between germline ends came to 18 bases. Germline V gives CDR1 LGHNA, CDR2 YSLEER. The chain's CDR3 is CASSLMPAGLQNIQYF. DNA for the CDR3: TGCGCCAGCAGCCTAATGCCTGCGGGCCTACAAAACATTCAGTACTTC.

This clonotype was detected a few times. The chain carries TRBV12-3 or TRBV12-4 and TRBJ2-2; 7 positions match TRBD1. There are 16 residues in the CDR3. The J segment lost 5 bases and the V segment lost 7 bases, leaving 13 bases of the junction unmatched. The CDR3 loop is CASIAHRGVQTGELFF. As DNA, the CDR3 is TGTGCCAGCATCGCACACAGGGGCGTGCAAACCGGGGAGCTGTTTTTT.

This clonotype was detected only a few times. The CDR3 sequence: CASSLAPGSEAFF. CDR3 nucleotide sequence: TGCGCCAGCAGCTTGGCGCCAGGGAGTGAAGCTTTCTTT. This sequence joins TRBV5-1 and TRBJ1-1; TRBD1 is a possible D gene (5 bases). Germline V gives CDR1 SGHRS, CDR2 YFSETQ. This CDR3 region has 13 residues. V lost 0 bases and J 7 bases, leaving 10 bases between the germline ends.

This clonotype came up a few times. The rearrangement links TRBV5-1 to TRBJ2-2, with D hard to call. Germline V gives CDR1 SGHRS, CDR2 YFSETQ. CDR3 length equals 12 residues. V lost 4 bases to trimming and J lost 10 bases, with 11 bases between them. This chain's CDR3 is CASSVEASELFF. The CDR3 coding sequence is TGCGCCAGCAGCGTCGAGGCCTCGGAGCTGTTTTTT.

V and J are TRBV20-1 and TRBJ2-6, with 7 bases lining up with TRBD2. Germline V gene lookup returns CDR1 DFQATT and CDR2 SNEGSKA (reference sequence). The CDR3 sequence is 18 residues long. V shed 1 base, J shed 1 base, and the junction held 10 bases outside the gene matches. This CDR3 reads CSARGIAGDDSGANVLTF. CDR3 nucleotide sequence: TGCAGTGCTAGAGGGATAGCGGGTGATGATTCTGGGGCCAACGTCCTGACTTTC.

This clonotype was detected ten times or more. This chain connects TRBV5-1 to TRBJ2-2; tentatively, D is TRBD1 (5 bases). V lost 4 bases and J lost 2, with 15 bases in between. The CDR3 extends over 16 amino acids. Germline CDR1 SGHRS, CDR2 YFSETQ. The CDR3 is CASSPSGRGNTGELFF. The DNA for the CDR3 is TGCGCCAGCAGCCCCAGTGGAAGGGGTAACACCGGGGAGCTGTTTTTT.

This clonotype came up many times. The chain combines TRBV12-3 or TRBV12-4 with TRBJ1-1; no definite D call. Trimming cost V 1 base and J 1 base, with 16 bases left between them. The CDR3 is made up of 17 amino acids. The CDR3: CASSLGHPPFSNTEAFF. DNA of the CDR3: TGTGCCAGCAGTTTAGGGCACCCTCCGTTTTCGAACACTGAAGCTTTCTTT.

This clonotype has at least ten counts. This chain links TRBV27 with TRBJ2-3; maybe TRBD2 (5 bases). Germline lookup yields CDR1 MNHEY and CDR2 SMNVEV (reference sequence). The CDR3 is made up of 15 amino acids. V was pared by 3 bases and J by 2 bases, with 12 bases between. CDR3 region: CASSFRGSLTDTQYF. CDR3 nucleotide sequence: TGTGCCAGCAGTTTTAGAGGGAGCCTCACAGATACGCAGTATTTT.

This clonotype appeared many times. CDR3 in DNA: TGTGCCACCAGCAGAGATCTGACAGTAGCGGGAGGGCCGGCGTATGAGCAGTTCTTC. This codes for CATSRDLTVAGGPAYEQFF. The V gene is TRBV15, the J gene TRBJ2-1; the match to TRBD2 covers 11 bases. Germline CDR1 is LNHNV and CDR2 is YYDKDF (reference sequence). The CDR3 extends over 19 amino acids. V dropped 0 bases and J dropped 8; count of bases not matched to a gene: 15.

This clonotype was seen more than once but under ten times. The chain uses TRBV5-1 and TRBJ2-1; D not certain. V was cut by 4 bases and J by 10 bases, with 24 bases left in between. The CDR3 runs 16 residues. Germline lookup yields CDR1 SGHRS and CDR2 YFSETQ. The CDR3 coding sequence is TGCGCCAGCAGCGCAGTGGACCCAACCCCCCAACGCGAGCAGTTCTTC. It is translated as CASSAVDPTPQREQFF.

This clonotype was seen a handful of times. This chain connects TRBV5-1 to TRBJ2-5; D is possibly TRBD1 or TRBD2 (5 bases each). V was cut by 0 bases and J by 2 bases, with 14 bases left in between. The CDR3 has 16 residues. The germline gives CDR1 SGHRS, CDR2 YFSETQ. The CDR3 bases are TGCGCCAGCAGCTTGGGGGACCGCCTTGGGCAAGAGACCCAGTACTTC. Translated: CASSLGDRLGQETQYF. The complete variable domain, with remaining parts taken from reference TRBV5-1 and TRBJ2-5, reads KAGVTQTPRYLIKTRGQQVTLSCSPISGHRSVSWYQQTPGQGLQFLFEYFSETQRNKGNFPGRFSGRQFSNSRSEMNVSTLELGDSALYLCASSLGDRLGQETQYFGPGTRLLVL.

The chain combines TRBV6-1 with TRBJ2-2; D is possibly TRBD1 or TRBD2 (5 bases each). The CDR3 is 13 amino acids. V gave up 8 bases and J gave up 6 bases, with 13 bases separating them. Looked up from germline, CDR1 is MNHNS and CDR2 is SASEGT. CDR3 nucleotide sequence: TGTGCCAGCGGTCAATGGGACGCCGGGGAGCTGTTTTTT. This translates into CASGQWDAGELFF.

The chain is built from TRBV28 and TRBJ2-5; no definite D call. Between the trimmed V and J ends, which lost 3 bases and 2 bases, there was a span of 7 bases. The CDR3 has 13 residues. Germline lookup yields CDR1 MDHEN and CDR2 SYDVKM. CDR3 bases: TGTGCCAGCAGTTTTGCACTACAAGAGACCCAGTACTTC. Protein sequence: CASSFALQETQYF.

This clonotype turned up a few times. The CDR3 sequence is CASSVLARGNTEAFF. CDR3 nucleotides: TGTGCCAGCAGCGTCCTAGCCAGGGGAAACACTGAAGCTTTCTTT. This chain connects TRBV28 to TRBJ1-1, with D perhaps TRBD1 (6 bases). CDR1 is MDHEN, CDR2 SYDVKM, per germline. V dropped 6 bases and J dropped 2 bases, with 16 bases sitting between them. The CDR3 covers 15 residues. Full variable domain (missing parts from reference TRBV28 and TRBJ1-1): DVKVTQSSRYLVKRTGEKVFLECVQDMDHENMFWYRQDPGLGLRLIYFSYDVKMKEKGDIPEGYSVSREKKERFSLILESASTNQTSMYLCASSVLARGNTEAFFGQGTRLTVV.

This clonotype has only a few counts. This sequence joins TRBV5-4 and TRBJ2-1; 12 bases agree with TRBD2. J was trimmed by 5 bases and V by 5 bases; bases with no gene match: 8. Per germline, CDR1 SGHNT and CDR2 YYREEE (reference sequence). The CDR3 runs 16 residues. CDR3 region: CASSLAGGPRNNEQFF. Written as DNA, the CDR3 is TGTGCCAGCAGTCTAGCGGGGGGGCCTCGAAACAATGAGCAGTTCTTC.

The genes are TRBV12-3 or TRBV12-4 and TRBJ2-5; 9 bases are a match to TRBD1. V trimming: 5 bases; J trimming: 4 bases; junction bases outside the gene matches: 8. This CDR3 has 15 residues. In DNA form, the CDR3 reads TGTGCCAGCAGTCCAAGGACAGGGGCGGTAGAGACCCAGTACTTC. It translates to CASSPRTGAVETQYF.